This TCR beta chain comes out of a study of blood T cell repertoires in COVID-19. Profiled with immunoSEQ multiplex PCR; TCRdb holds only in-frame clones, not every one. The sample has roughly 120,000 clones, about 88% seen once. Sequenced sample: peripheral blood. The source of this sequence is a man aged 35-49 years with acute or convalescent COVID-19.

For the CDR3, the DNA is TGTGCCATCAGTGAGCTAGAAGCGGGGCAGACCTACAATGAGCAGTTCTTC. This gives the protein CAISELEAGQTYNEQFF. V usage is TRBV10-3 and J usage is TRBJ2-1; 7 bases are shared with TRBD2. Germline trimming cut 2 bases from V and 2 bases from J; bases unmatched to any gene: 9. Per the germline V gene, CDR1 is ENHRY and CDR2 is SYGVKD. The CDR3 totals 17 residues.